This TCR beta chain is from a study of T cells in Graves' hyperthyroidism and ophthalmopathy. Researchers amplified the TCR beta CDR3 regions from RNA transcripts. First-round RT-PCR with HTBI primers amplified the TCR CDR3 region. TCRdb re-called the multiplex PCR reads through MiXCR, storing one row per CDR3 protein. Of approximately 380,000 distinct CDR3 sequences listed, under 20% are singletons. The diagnoses drew upon clinical symptoms, serum thyroxine and TRAb, thyroid ultrasound and orbital computed tomography. A remark on this clonotype: What it binds is unknown.

Study-wide results and caveats: Model predictions of ophthalmopathy came a median around 6.5 months before onset. Most thyroid clonotypes that were expanded above 0.001 also turned up in blood. Ophthalmopathy was told apart from stable hyperthyroidism by a 13 V-J model.

This CDR3 has 12 residues. Trimming took 6 bases from V and 7 from J, leaving 10 bases between them. Germline-derived CDR1 and CDR2 are MGHDK and SYGVNS. Sequenced sample: blood. The V gene is TRBV25-1, the J gene TRBJ2-1; no definite D call. The receptor comes from a man aged 18 to 29 with Graves' ophthalmopathy. The CDR3 loop reads CASSTWPNEQFF. The CDR3 DNA sequence: TGTGCCAGCAGCACCTGGCCAAATGAGCAGTTCTTC.